This T cell receptor (beta chain) was identified during a study of T cells after yellow fever vaccination. As for the study in general: SMART-Seq v4 Ultra Low Input handled preparation of low-cell-number fractions.

The CDR3 consists of 19 residues. Germline lookup yields CDR1 SGHAT and CDR2 FQNNGV. V was clipped by 3 bases and J by 2 bases; unmatched bases: 12. From the 5' RACE reads, TCRdb called clonotypes with MiXCR, one entry per CDR3 protein. The data hold roughly 250,000 distinct CDR3 sequences, with 13% observed a single time. This clonotype has a handful of counts. The V gene is TRBV11-2, the J gene TRBJ2-6; 8 bases map to TRBD1. The material was CD4+ T cells sorted from PBMCs, obtained 45 days after the yellow fever booster vaccination. The origin of this receptor is a man aged 25-40 years who received the YFV17D yellow fever vaccine. The CDR3 DNA follows: TGTGCCAGCAGCTTTCAGGGGGCGATAAACCTAGCTGGGGCCAACGTCCTGACTTTC. Encoded protein: CASSFQGAINLAGANVLTF.